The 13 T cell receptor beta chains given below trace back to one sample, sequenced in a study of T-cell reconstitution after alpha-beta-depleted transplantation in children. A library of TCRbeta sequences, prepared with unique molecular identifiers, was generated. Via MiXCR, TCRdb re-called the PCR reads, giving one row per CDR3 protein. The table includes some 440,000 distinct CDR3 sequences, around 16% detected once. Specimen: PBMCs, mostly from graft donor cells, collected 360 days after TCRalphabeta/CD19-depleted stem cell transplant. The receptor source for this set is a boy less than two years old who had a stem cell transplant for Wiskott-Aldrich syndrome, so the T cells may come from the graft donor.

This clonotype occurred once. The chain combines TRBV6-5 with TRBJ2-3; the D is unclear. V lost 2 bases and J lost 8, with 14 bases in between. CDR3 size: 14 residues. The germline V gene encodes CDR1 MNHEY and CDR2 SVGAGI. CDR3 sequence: CASSYTPADGTQYF. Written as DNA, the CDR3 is TGTGCCAGCAGTTACACACCGGCCGACGGTACGCAGTATTTT.

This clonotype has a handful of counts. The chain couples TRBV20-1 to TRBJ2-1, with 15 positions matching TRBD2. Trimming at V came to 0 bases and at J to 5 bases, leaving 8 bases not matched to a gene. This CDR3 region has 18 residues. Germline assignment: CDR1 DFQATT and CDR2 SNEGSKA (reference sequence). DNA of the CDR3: TGCAGTGCTAGAGATCCCGGGACTAGCGGGAGGCAGAACAATGAGCAGTTCTTC. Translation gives CSARDPGTSGRQNNEQFF.

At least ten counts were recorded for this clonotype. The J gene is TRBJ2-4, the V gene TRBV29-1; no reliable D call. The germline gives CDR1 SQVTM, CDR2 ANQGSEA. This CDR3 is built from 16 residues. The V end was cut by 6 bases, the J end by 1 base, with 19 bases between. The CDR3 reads CSVVLTARYAKNIQYF. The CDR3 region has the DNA TGCAGCGTCGTCTTGACTGCCAGATATGCCAAAAACATTCAGTACTTC.

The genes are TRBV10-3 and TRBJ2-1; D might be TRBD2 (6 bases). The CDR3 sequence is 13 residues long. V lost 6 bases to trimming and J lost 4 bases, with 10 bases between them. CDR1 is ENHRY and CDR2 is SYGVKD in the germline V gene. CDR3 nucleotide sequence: TGTGCCATCAGCCGGGACTTATACAATGAGCAGTTCTTC. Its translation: CAISRDLYNEQFF.

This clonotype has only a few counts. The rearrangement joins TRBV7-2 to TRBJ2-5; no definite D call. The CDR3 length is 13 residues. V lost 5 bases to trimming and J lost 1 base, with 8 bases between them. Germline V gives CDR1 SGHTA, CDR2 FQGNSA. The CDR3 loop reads CASSPPSQETQYF. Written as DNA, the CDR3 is TGTGCCAGCAGCCCCCCGTCCCAAGAGACCCAGTACTTC.

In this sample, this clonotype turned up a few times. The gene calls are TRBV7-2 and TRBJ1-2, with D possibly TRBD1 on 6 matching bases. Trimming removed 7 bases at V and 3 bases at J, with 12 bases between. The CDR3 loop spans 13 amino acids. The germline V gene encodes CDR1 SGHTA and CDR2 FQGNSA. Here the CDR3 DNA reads TGTGCCAGCACTTACCGACAGGACTATGGCTACACCTTC. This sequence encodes CASTYRQDYGYTF. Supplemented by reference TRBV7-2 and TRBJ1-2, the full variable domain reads GAGVSQSPSNKVTEKGKDVELRCDPISGHTALYWYRQSLGQGLEFLIYFQGNSAPDKSGLPSDRFSAERTGGSVSTLTIQRTQQEDSAVYLCASTYRQDYGYTFGSGTRLTVV.

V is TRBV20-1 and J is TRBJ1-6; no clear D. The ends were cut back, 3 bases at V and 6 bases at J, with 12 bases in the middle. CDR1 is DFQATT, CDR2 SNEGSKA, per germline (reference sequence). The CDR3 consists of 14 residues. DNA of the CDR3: TGCAGTGCTAGGCCGGGTTCGGGTAATTCACCCCTCCACTTT. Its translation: CSARPGSGNSPLHF.

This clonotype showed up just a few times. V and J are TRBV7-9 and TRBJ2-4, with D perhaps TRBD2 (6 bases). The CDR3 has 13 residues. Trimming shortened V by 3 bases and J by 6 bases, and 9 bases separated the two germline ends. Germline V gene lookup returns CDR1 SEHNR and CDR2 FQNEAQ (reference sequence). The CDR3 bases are TGTGCCAGCAGCTTTACGGAGGGAAACATTCAGTACTTC. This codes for CASSFTEGNIQYF.

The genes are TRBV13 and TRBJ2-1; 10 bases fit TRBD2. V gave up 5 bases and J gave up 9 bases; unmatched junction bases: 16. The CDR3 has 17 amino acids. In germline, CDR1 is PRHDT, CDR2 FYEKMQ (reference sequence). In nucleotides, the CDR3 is TGTGCCAGCAGCCCTCCCGGGAGGCTAGCGGGAGTCGGTGAGCAGTTCTTC. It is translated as CASSPPGRLAGVGEQFF.

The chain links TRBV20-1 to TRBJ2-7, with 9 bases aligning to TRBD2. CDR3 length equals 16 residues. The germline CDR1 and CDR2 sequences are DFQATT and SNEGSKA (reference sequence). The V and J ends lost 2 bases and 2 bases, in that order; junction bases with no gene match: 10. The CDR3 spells CSARRAGGPITYEQYF. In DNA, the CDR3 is TGCAGTGCTAGAAGGGCGGGGGGGCCAATCACCTACGAGCAGTACTTC.

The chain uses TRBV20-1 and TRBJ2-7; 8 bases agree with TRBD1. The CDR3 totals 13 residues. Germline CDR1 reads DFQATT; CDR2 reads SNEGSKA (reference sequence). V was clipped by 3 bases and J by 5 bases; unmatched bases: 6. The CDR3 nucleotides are TGCAGTGCTAGTCGGGACAGGTCGAACGAGCAGTACTTC. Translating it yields CSASRDRSNEQYF.

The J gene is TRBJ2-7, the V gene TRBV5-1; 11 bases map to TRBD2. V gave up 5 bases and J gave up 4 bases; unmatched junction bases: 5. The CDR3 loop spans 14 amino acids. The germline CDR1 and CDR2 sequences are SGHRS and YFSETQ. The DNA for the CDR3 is TGCGCCAGCAGGGGAACTAGCGGGGGTTACGAGCAGTACTTC. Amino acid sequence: CASRGTSGGYEQYF.

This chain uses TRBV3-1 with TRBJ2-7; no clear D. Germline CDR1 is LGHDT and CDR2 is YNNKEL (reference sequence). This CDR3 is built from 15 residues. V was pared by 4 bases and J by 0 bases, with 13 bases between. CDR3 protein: CASSLRVLTSYEQYF. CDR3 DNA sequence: TGTGCCAGCAGCCTCCGGGTCCTTACCTCCTACGAGCAGTACTTC.